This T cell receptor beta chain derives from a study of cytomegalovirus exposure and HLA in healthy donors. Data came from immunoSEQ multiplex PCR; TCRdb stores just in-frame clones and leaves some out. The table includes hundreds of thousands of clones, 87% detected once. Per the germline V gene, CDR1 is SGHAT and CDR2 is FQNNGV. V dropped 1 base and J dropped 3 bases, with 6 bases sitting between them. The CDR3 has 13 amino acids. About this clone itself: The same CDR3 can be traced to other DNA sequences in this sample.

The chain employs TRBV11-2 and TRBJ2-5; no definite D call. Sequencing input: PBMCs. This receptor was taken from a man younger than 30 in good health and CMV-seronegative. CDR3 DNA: TGTGCCAGCAGCTTAGGGCCTGAAGAGACCCAGTACTTC. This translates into CASSLGPEETQYF.